The 30 T cell receptor beta chains listed next were all sequenced from one sample in a study of somatic mutations in cytotoxic T cells in rheumatoid arthritis. The protocol was immunoSEQ multiplex PCR, while the TCRdb copy is restricted to in-frame clones and leaves out a portion. Of 9,500 to 13,000 clones listed, roughly 78% are singletons. Sequenced sample: CD8+ T cells sorted from blood. Every receptor here comes from an adult with rheumatoid arthritis.

The V gene is TRBV4-1, the J gene TRBJ2-1, with a possible D match to TRBD2 (6 bases). V was trimmed by 0 bases and J by 7 bases, leaving 13 bases between them. Germline lookup yields CDR1 MGHRA and CDR2 YSYEKL. This CDR3 comprises 15 residues. CDR3 region: CASSQDRNSGNEQFF. CDR3 in DNA: TGCGCCAGCAGCCAAGATCGGAATAGCGGTAATGAGCAGTTCTTC.

The chain links TRBV29-1 to TRBJ2-7, with 8 bases aligning to TRBD2. V shed 4 bases, J shed 5 bases, and the junction held 16 bases outside the gene matches. Germline V gives CDR1 SQVTM, CDR2 ANQGSEA. The CDR3 sequence is 16 residues long. The CDR3 sequence: CSVAREGLRWSDEQYF. CDR3 in DNA: TGCAGCGTTGCACGGGAGGGACTCAGATGGAGCGACGAGCAGTACTTC.

J is TRBJ2-7 and V is TRBV5-6; D is ambiguous. Germline V gives CDR1 SGHDT, CDR2 YYEEEE. The CDR3 contains 12 residues. V was clipped by 4 bases and J by 5 bases, with 10 bases between them. The CDR3 loop is CASSLVVHEQYF. Here the CDR3 DNA reads TGTGCCAGCAGCCTGGTGGTACACGAGCAGTACTTC.

The DNA for the CDR3 is TGTGCCAGCAGCCAAGTTTGGACTAGCGGTTACAATGAGCAGTTCTTC. This sequence encodes CASSQVWTSGYNEQFF. The rearrangement joins TRBV14 to TRBJ2-1; TRBD2 matches 10 bases. The junction had 4 bases not matched to a gene; V was cut back by 1 base and J by 4 bases. Germline V gene sequence: CDR1 SGHDN, CDR2 FVKESK. This CDR3 region has 16 residues.

The chain couples TRBV6-1 to TRBJ2-6, with D perhaps TRBD2 (6 bases). Germline CDR1 reads MNHNS; CDR2 reads SASEGT. Trimming stripped 1 base from V and 4 bases from J, with 8 bases between. The length of the CDR3 is 15 residues. The CDR3 bases are TGTGCCAGCAGTGAAGAGGCGGGGGGGGCCAACGTCCTGACTTTC. This translates into CASSEEAGGANVLTF.

The chain has TRBV7-2 and TRBJ2-1; 10 bases agree with TRBD2. This CDR3 spans 13 amino acids. Unmatched junction bases numbered 1, after V lost 1 base and J lost 10 bases. In germline, CDR1 is SGHTA, CDR2 FQGNSA. The CDR3 DNA follows: TGTGCCAGCAGCTTAGGGACTAGCGGAGAGCAGTTCTTC. Translated, it gives CASSLGTSGEQFF.

The DNA for the CDR3 is TGTGCCAGCAGTGCTGGGGGGACTAGGGGCAATGAGCAGTTCTTC. Its protein is CASSAGGTRGNEQFF. The V call is TRBV6-4, the J call TRBJ2-1, with 8 bases that match TRBD2. The CDR3 totals 15 residues. Germline V gene sequence: CDR1 MRHNA, CDR2 SNTAGT. V lost 4 bases to trimming and J lost 6 bases; unmatched junction nucleotides: 8.

The chain links TRBV9 to TRBJ2-7; the D gene is possibly TRBD2 (7 bases). This CDR3 is 15 amino acids long. V was pared by 3 bases and J by 2 bases, with 15 bases between. The germline CDR1 and CDR2 sequences are SGDLS and YYNGEE. CDR3 nucleotides: TGTGCCAGCAGCGCGCCTAACGGGGGGCCCTACGAGCAGTACTTC. Its protein product is CASSAPNGGPYEQYF.

The genes are TRBV10-3 and TRBJ2-3, with 9 bases lining up with TRBD2. Germline V CDR1 and CDR2: ENHRY, SYGVKD. The CDR3 runs to 14 residues. The ends lost 9 bases at V and 3 bases at J; junction bases unmatched: 7. CDR3 sequence reads: CAMAAGLATDTQYF. CDR3 nucleotide sequence: TGTGCCATGGCTGCGGGACTAGCTACAGATACGCAGTATTTT.

The chain carries TRBV30 and TRBJ1-6; D uncertain. This CDR3 has 17 residues. Germline CDR1 reads GTSNPN; CDR2 reads SVGIG (reference sequence). Trimming took off 4 bases at V and 0 bases at J, with 16 bases between the two ends. The CDR3 loop reads CAWTHPGASSYNSPLHF. The DNA of the CDR3 is TGTGCCTGGACCCATCCTGGCGCGAGCTCCTATAATTCACCCCTCCACTTT. The entire variable domain, with the rest obtained from reference TRBV30 and TRBJ1-6, is as follows: SQTIHQWPATLVQPVGSPLSLECTVEGTSNPNLYWYRQAAGRGLQLLFYSVGIGQISSEVPQNLSASRPQDRQFILSSKKLLLSDSGFYLCAWTHPGASSYNSPLHFGNGTRLTVT.

This rearrangement joins TRBV9 to TRBJ2-3; 11 bases fit TRBD2. The CDR3 extends over 16 amino acids. Trimming removed 3 bases from V and 4 bases from J; junction bases left unmatched: 7. Looked up from germline, CDR1 is SGDLS and CDR2 is YYNGEE. The CDR3 nucleotides read TGTGCCAGCAGCGGAATTACTAGCGGGAGCGCAGATACGCAGTATTTT. It encodes CASSGITSGSADTQYF.

The V call is TRBV6-1, the J call TRBJ1-5; no reliable D call. This CDR3 spans 12 amino acids. The V end lost 0 bases, the J end lost 7 bases, and 4 bases lay between the germline ends. CDR1 and CDR2 from the germline V gene are MNHNS and SASEGT. CDR3 DNA: TGTGCCAGCAGTGAAGCCATACAGCCCCAGCATTTT. Its protein product is CASSEAIQPQHF.

The rearrangement links TRBV4-1 to TRBJ1-3; no clear D. The germline gives CDR1 MGHRA, CDR2 YSYEKL. This CDR3 has 14 amino acids. V was clipped by 0 bases and J by 2 bases, with 5 bases between them. The CDR3 here is CASSQEIPGNTIYF. CDR3 in DNA: TGCGCCAGCAGCCAAGAGATCCCTGGAAACACCATATATTTT.

J is TRBJ2-7 and V is TRBV11-2, with 8 bases that match TRBD2. The CDR3 loop spans 15 amino acids. Losses at the gene ends were 1 base for V and 3 bases for J; bases not matched to a gene: 5. The germline gives CDR1 SGHAT, CDR2 FQNNGV. The CDR3 DNA follows: TGTGCCAGCAGCTTAGGGACTAGCCTGGTCTACGAGCAGTACTTC. It is translated as CASSLGTSLVYEQYF.

This chain joins TRBV27 and TRBJ1-1, with D possibly matching TRBD1 (6 bases). This CDR3 spans 13 amino acids. Germline lookup yields CDR1 MNHEY and CDR2 SMNVEV (reference sequence). The V and J ends lost 9 bases and 0 bases respectively, with 11 bases between them. CDR3 loop: CASGQLMNTEAFF. In DNA, the CDR3 is TGTGCCAGTGGACAGTTAATGAACACTGAAGCTTTCTTT.

This chain connects TRBV27 to TRBJ2-3; 13 bases align to TRBD2. The V segment lost 1 base and the J segment 6 bases; nucleotides outside the gene matches: 10. The CDR3 loop spans 18 amino acids. Germline-derived CDR1 and CDR2 are MNHEY and SMNVEV (reference sequence). The CDR3 DNA follows: TGTGCCAGCAGTTTATTTACAGGGACTAGCGGGGTTATGGATACGCAGTATTTT. This sequence encodes CASSLFTGTSGVMDTQYF.

V is TRBV5-5 and J is TRBJ1-2; D is undetermined. This CDR3 has 12 residues. V gave up 2 bases and J gave up 7 bases, with 9 bases separating them. CDR1 is SGHKS, CDR2 YYEKEE, per germline (reference sequence). CDR3 bases: TGTGCCAGCAGCTTTTCCCTCTCTGGCTACACCTTC. Translating gives CASSFSLSGYTF.

V gene TRBV29-1 combines with J gene TRBJ1-2, with D possibly matching TRBD1 (6 bases). CDR3 length equals 14 residues. Germline V gives CDR1 SQVTM, CDR2 ANQGSEA. Trimming stripped 1 base from V and 4 bases from J, with 13 bases between. CDR3 region: CSVEVLTGVYGYTF. The CDR3 coding sequence is TGCAGCGTTGAAGTGTTGACAGGTGTCTATGGCTACACCTTC.

The rearrangement joins TRBV21-1 to TRBJ1-2; the listed D gene, TRBD1, was not tested against the DNA. TRBV21-1 is an annotated pseudogene. The CDR3 totals 13 residues. CDR3 region: CASTQGTGDGYTF. The CDR3 DNA sequence: TGTGCCAGCACCCAGGGGACAGGGGACGGCTACACCTTC.

The rearrangement links TRBV18 to TRBJ2-7; either TRBD1 or TRBD2 may fit D (5 bases each). CDR3 length: 14 residues. The V gene lost 3 bases and the J gene lost 0 bases, with 9 bases spanning the gap. Germline CDR1 and CDR2: KGHSH and LQKENI. CDR3 DNA: TGTGCCAGCTCACCGGGGGTGGGCTCCTACGAGCAGTACTTC. Translating gives CASSPGVGSYEQYF.

This chain connects TRBV7-9 to TRBJ2-7; D call uncertain. V was pared by 6 bases and J by 0 bases, with 18 bases between. This CDR3 comprises 16 residues. From germline, CDR1 is SEHNR and CDR2 FQNEAQ (reference sequence). The CDR3 DNA reads TGTGCCAGCAGTTCCCCCCAGACACGGAGCTCCTACGAGCAGTACTTC. This gives the protein CASSSPQTRSSYEQYF.

This chain connects TRBV2 to TRBJ2-7; D is possibly TRBD1 (6 bases). Germline CDR1 reads SNHLY; CDR2 reads FYNNEI. This CDR3 comprises 13 residues. V lost 11 bases and J lost 3, with 17 bases in between. CDR3 in DNA: TGTGCCGGCATTTCTCAGGGGTTCTACGAGCAGTACTTC. It encodes CAGISQGFYEQYF.

The V call is TRBV9, the J call TRBJ2-2, with TRBD1 identical over 7 bases. Germline CDR1 is SGDLS and CDR2 is YYNGEE. The CDR3 loop spans 14 amino acids. Trimming removed 4 bases from V and 6 bases from J; junction bases left unmatched: 6. The CDR3 coding sequence is TGTGCCAGCAGCACAGACAGGGCCGCCGGGGAGCTGTTTTTT. It encodes CASSTDRAAGELFF.

The chain recombines TRBV10-3 with TRBJ2-7, with 11 bases fitting TRBD1. With 3 bases clipped from V and 1 base from J, the junction kept 2 bases outside the gene matches. CDR3 length: 15 residues. In germline, CDR1 is ENHRY, CDR2 SYGVKD. The CDR3 region is CAISDGTGGSYEQYF. The CDR3 coding sequence is TGTGCCATCAGTGACGGGACAGGGGGGTCCTACGAGCAGTACTTC.

The chain carries TRBV7-8 and TRBJ2-3; unclear D gene. Trimming stripped 5 bases from V and 2 bases from J, with 8 bases between. Germline V CDR1 and CDR2: SGHVS, FQNEAQ. The length of the CDR3 is 13 residues. This CDR3 reads CASSPGVTDTQYF. CDR3 nucleotide sequence: TGTGCCAGCAGCCCCGGAGTCACAGATACGCAGTATTTT.

V is TRBV5-5 and J is TRBJ2-1, with D possibly being TRBD2 (5 bases). Germline V gene sequence: CDR1 SGHKS, CDR2 YYEKEE (reference sequence). The V and J ends lost 0 bases and 11 bases respectively, with 15 bases between them. The CDR3 is made up of 14 amino acids. CDR3 residues: CASSLEEVILKQFF. As DNA, the CDR3 is TGTGCCAGCAGCTTGGAGGAGGTTATCCTTAAGCAGTTCTTC.

The chain uses TRBV10-3 and TRBJ2-1, with D perhaps matching TRBD2 (5 bases). Germline values: CDR1 ENHRY, CDR2 SYGVKD. V was trimmed by 4 bases and J by 1 base, leaving 11 bases between them. This CDR3 comprises 15 residues. The CDR3 nucleotides are TGTGCCATCAGTGGGACTGGCTCATCCTACAATGAGCAGTTCTTC. This codes for CAISGTGSSYNEQFF.

V is TRBV27 and J is TRBJ1-2; weak D call: TRBD1 (5 bases). The CDR3 loop spans 15 amino acids. V dropped 0 bases and J dropped 5 bases, with 13 bases sitting between them. The V gene's germline CDR1 is MNHEY and CDR2 SMNVEV (reference sequence). In DNA, the CDR3 is TGTGCCAGCAGTTTATCGACAGAGAGCACATATGGCTACACCTTC. Protein product: CASSLSTESTYGYTF.

V is TRBV5-8 and J is TRBJ1-1; TRBD1 matches 8 bases. J was trimmed by 11 bases and V by 4 bases; bases with no gene match: 4. The CDR3 consists of 11 residues. Per germline, CDR1 SGHTS and CDR2 YDEGEE. The CDR3 sequence is CASSQTGEAFF. CDR3 nucleotide sequence: TGTGCCAGCAGCCAGACAGGGGAGGCTTTCTTT. Using reference TRBV5-8 and TRBJ1-1 for the parts outside the CDR3, the full variable domain is EAGVTQSPTHLIKTRGQQATLRCSPISGHTSVYWYQQALGLGLQFLLWYDEGEERNRGNFPPRFSGRQFPNYSSELNVNALELEDSALYLCASSQTGEAFFGQGTRLTVV.

In nucleotides, the CDR3 is TGTGCCAGCAGCTCTGAGACAGGGGGCTCCTACGAGCAGTACTTC. This sequence encodes CASSSETGGSYEQYF. The J gene is TRBJ2-7, the V gene TRBV7-6, with 9 bases lining up with TRBD1. This CDR3 contains 15 residues. Germline CDR1 and CDR2: SGHVS and FNYEAQ. V trimming: 4 bases; J trimming: 0 bases; junction bases outside the gene matches: 4.